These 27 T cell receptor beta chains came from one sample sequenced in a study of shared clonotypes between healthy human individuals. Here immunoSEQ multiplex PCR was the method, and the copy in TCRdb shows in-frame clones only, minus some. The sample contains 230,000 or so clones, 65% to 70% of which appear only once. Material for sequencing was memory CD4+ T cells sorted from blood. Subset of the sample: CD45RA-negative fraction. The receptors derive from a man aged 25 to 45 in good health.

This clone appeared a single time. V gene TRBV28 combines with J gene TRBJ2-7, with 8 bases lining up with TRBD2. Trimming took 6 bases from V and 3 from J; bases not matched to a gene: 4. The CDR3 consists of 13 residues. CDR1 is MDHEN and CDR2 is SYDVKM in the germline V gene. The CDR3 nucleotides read TGTGCCAGCAGGGCTAGCGGGTACTACGAGCAGTACTTC. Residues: CASRASGYYEQYF.

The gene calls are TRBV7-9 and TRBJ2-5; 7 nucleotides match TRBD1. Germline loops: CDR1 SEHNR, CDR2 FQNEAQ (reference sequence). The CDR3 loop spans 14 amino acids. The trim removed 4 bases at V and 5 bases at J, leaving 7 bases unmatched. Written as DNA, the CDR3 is TGTGCCAGCAGCTATGACAGGGTAGTCGAGACCCAGTACTTC. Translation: CASSYDRVVETQYF. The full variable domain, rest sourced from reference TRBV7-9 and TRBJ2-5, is DTGVSQNPRHKITKRGQNVTFRCDPISEHNRLYWYRQTLGQGPEFLTYFQNEAQLEKSRLLSDRFSAERPKGSFSTLEIQRTEQGDSAMYLCASSYDRVVETQYFGPGTRLLVL.

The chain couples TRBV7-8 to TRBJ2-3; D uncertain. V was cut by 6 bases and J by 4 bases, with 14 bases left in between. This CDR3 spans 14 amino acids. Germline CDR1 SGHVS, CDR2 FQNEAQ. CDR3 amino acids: CASSSRTGPDTQYF. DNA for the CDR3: TGTGCCAGCAGTTCACGTACGGGCCCAGATACGCAGTATTTT.

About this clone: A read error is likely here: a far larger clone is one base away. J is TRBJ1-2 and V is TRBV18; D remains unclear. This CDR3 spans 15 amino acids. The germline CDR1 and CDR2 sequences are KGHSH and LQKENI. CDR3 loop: CASSPVVSVDYDYTF. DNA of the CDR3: TGTGCCAGCTCACCAGTCGTCAGCGTAGACTATGACTACACCTTC.

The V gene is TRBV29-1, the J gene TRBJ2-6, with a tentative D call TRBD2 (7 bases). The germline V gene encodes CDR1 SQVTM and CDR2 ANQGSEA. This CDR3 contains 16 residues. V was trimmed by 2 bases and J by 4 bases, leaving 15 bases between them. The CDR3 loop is CSVERGGSSGANVLTF. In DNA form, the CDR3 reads TGCAGCGTTGAAAGGGGGGGATCCTCCGGGGCCAACGTCCTGACTTTC.

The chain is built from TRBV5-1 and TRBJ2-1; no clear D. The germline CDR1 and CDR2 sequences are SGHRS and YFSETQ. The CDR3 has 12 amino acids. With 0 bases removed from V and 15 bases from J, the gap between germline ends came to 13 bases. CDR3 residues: CASSLELGRRFF. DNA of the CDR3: TGCGCCAGCAGCTTGGAATTAGGAAGGCGGTTCTTC. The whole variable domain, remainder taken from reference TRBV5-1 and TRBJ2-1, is KAGVTQTPRYLIKTRGQQVTLSCSPISGHRSVSWYQQTPGQGLQFLFEYFSETQRNKGNFPGRFSGRQFSNSRSEMNVSTLELGDSALYLCASSLELGRRFFGPGTRLTVL.

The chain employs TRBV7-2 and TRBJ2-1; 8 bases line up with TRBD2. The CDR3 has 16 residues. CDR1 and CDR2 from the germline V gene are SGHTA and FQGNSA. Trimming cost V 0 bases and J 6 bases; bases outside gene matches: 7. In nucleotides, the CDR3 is TGTGCCAGCAGCTTAGCCACTAGCGGAAGATCCAATGAGCAGTTCTTC. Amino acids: CASSLATSGRSNEQFF.

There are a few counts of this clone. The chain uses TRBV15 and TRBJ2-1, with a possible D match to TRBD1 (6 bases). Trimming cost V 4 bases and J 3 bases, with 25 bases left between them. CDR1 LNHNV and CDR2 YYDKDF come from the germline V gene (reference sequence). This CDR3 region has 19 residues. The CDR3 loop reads CATSTIRGTGYEGYNEQFF. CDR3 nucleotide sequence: TGTGCCACCAGCACCATTAGGGGAACAGGGTATGAAGGCTACAATGAGCAGTTCTTC.

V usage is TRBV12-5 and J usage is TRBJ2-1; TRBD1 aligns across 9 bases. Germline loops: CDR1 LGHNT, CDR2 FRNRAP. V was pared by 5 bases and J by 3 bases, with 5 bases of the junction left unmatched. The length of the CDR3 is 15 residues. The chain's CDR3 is CASGRGQGGYNEQFF. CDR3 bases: TGTGCTAGTGGTAGGGGACAGGGAGGCTACAATGAGCAGTTCTTC.

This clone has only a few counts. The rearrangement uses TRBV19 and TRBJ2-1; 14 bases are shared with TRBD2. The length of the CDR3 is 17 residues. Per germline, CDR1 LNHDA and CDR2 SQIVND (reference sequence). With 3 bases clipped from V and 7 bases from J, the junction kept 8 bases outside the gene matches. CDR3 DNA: TGTGCCAGTAGTATGAATGGACTAGCGGGAGGTCAGAATGAGCAGTTCTTC. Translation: CASSMNGLAGGQNEQFF.

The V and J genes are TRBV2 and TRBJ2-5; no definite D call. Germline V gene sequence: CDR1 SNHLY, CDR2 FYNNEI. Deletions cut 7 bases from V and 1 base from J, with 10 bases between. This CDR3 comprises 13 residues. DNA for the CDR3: TGTGCCAGCATTAGGGAAATCCAAGAGACCCAGTACTTC. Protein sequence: CASIREIQETQYF.

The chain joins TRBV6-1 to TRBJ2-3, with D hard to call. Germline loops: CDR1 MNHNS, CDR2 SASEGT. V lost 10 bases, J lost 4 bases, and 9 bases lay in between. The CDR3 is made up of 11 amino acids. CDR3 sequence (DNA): TGTGCCATCAAGGAGTCAGATACGCAGTATTTT. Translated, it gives CAIKESDTQYF.

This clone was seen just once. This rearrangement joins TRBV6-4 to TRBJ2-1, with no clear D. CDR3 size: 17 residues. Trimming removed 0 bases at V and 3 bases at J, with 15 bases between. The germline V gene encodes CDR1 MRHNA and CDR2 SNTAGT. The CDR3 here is CASSDSKARNLYNEQFF. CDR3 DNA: TGTGCCAGCAGTGACTCGAAAGCCAGGAACCTCTACAATGAGCAGTTCTTC.

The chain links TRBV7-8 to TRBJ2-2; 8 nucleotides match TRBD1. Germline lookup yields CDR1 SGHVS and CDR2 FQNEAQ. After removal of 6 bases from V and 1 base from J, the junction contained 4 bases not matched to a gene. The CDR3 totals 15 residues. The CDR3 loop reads CASRPGTGNTGELFF. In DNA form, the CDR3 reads TGTGCCAGCAGACCCGGGACAGGGAACACCGGGGAGCTGTTTTTT.

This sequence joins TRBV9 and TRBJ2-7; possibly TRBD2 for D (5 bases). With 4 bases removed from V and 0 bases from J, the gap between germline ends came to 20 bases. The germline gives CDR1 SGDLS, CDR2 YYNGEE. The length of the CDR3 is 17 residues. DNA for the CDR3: TGTGCCAGCAGCCCTTTTGGGTCTAGCTCCAGCTCCTACGAGCAGTACTTC. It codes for CASSPFGSSSSSYEQYF.

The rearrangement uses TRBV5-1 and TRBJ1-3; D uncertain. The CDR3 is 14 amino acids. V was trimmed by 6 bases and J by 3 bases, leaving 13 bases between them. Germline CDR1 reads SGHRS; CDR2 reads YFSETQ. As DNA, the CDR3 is TGCGCCAGCACCAACGACATAGGTGGAAACACCATATATTTT. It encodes CASTNDIGGNTIYF.

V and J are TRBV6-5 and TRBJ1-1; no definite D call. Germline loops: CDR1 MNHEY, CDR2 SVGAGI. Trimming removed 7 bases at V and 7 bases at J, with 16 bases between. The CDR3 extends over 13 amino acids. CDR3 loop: CASKTYHRGEAFF. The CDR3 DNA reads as TGTGCCAGCAAGACCTATCACCGTGGTGAAGCTTTCTTT.

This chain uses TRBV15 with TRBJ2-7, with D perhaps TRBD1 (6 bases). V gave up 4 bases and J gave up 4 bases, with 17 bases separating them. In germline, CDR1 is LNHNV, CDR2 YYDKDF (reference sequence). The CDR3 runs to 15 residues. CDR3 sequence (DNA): TGTGCCACCAGCACAGACAGGAACAGGGTGTACGAGCAGTACTTC. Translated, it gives CATSTDRNRVYEQYF.

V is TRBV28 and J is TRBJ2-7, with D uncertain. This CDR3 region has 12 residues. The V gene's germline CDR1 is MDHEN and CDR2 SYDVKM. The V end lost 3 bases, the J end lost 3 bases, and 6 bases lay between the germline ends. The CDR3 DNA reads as TGTGCCAGCAGTTTCGGAGTCTACGAGCAGTACTTC. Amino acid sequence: CASSFGVYEQYF.

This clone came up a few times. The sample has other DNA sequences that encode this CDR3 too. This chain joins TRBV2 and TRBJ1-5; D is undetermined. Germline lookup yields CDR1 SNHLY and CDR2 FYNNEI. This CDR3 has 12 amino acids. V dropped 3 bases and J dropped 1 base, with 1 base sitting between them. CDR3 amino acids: CASSDSNQPQHF. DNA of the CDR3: TGTGCCAGCAGTGACAGCAATCAGCCCCAGCATTTT.

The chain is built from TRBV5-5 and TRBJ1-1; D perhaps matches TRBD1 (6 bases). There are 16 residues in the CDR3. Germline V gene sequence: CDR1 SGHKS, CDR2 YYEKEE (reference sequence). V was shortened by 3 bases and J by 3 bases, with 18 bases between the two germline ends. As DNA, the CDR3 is TGTGCCAGCAGCTACTGGACAGCAGCGACGGACACTGAAGCTTTCTTT. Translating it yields CASSYWTAATDTEAFF.

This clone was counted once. The CDR3 bases are TGTGCCAGCAGTTCCCCGGTTTGGGGAGGGAACTATGGCTACACCTTC. Protein sequence: CASSSPVWGGNYGYTF. This chain joins TRBV6-5 and TRBJ1-2; D ambiguous. There are 16 residues in the CDR3. CDR1 and CDR2 (germline): MNHEY, SVGAGI. The germline V and J ends were trimmed by 4 bases and 2 bases, with 17 bases remaining between them.

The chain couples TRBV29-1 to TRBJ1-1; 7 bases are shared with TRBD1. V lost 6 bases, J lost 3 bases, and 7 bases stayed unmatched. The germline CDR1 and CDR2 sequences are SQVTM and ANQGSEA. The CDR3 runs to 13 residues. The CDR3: CSVLTGHDTEAFF. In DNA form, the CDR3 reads TGCAGCGTCCTGACAGGGCACGACACTGAAGCTTTCTTT.

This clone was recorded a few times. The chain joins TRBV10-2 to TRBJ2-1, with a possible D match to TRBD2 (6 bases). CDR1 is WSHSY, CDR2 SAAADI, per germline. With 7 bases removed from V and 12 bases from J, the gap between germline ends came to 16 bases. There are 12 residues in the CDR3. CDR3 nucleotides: TGCGCCAGCATGCAAGTCGGGGGACCGCAGTTCTTC. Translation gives CASMQVGGPQFF.

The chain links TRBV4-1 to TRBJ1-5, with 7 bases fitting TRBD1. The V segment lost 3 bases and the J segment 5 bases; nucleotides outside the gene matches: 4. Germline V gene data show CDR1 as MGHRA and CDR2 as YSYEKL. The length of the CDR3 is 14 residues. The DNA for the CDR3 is TGCGCCAGCAGCCACAGGACAGGAGATCAGCCCCAGCATTTT. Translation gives CASSHRTGDQPQHF.

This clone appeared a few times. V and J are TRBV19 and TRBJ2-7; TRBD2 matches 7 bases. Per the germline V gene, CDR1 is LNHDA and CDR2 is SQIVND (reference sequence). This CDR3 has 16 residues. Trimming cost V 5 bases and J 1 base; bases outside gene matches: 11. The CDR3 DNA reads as TGTGCCAGTAGTTCGGGCGGCGGGAGCAGGTCCTACGAGCAGTACTTC. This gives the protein CASSSGGGSRSYEQYF.

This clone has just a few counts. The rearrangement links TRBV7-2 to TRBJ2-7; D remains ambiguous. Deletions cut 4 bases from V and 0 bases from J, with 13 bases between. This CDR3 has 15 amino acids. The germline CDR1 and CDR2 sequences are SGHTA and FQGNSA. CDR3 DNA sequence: TGTGCCAGCAGCTCCTCTACCGGAATCTCCTACGAGCAGTACTTC. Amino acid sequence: CASSSSTGISYEQYF.